This TCR beta chain was recorded in a study of blood T cell repertoires in COVID-19. Some clones are missing from TCRdb's copy, which holds only in-frame ones; the method was immunoSEQ multiplex PCR. Here the sample spans around 120,000 clones, less than 85% being singletons. This receptor was obtained from a human donor with acute or convalescent COVID-19. The donor label of this sample is uncertain. Sequenced material: peripheral blood.

Written as DNA, the CDR3 is TGTGCCAGCAGCACTCTGCGGGGGGGGCCGGGAGAGCAGTACTTC. Translation: CASSTLRGGPGEQYF. V usage is TRBV6-5 and J usage is TRBJ2-7, with TRBD2 identical over 9 bases. V gave up 6 bases and J gave up 7 bases; unmatched junction bases: 13. Germline V lookup: CDR1 MNHEY, CDR2 SVGAGI. CDR3 length: 15 amino acids.